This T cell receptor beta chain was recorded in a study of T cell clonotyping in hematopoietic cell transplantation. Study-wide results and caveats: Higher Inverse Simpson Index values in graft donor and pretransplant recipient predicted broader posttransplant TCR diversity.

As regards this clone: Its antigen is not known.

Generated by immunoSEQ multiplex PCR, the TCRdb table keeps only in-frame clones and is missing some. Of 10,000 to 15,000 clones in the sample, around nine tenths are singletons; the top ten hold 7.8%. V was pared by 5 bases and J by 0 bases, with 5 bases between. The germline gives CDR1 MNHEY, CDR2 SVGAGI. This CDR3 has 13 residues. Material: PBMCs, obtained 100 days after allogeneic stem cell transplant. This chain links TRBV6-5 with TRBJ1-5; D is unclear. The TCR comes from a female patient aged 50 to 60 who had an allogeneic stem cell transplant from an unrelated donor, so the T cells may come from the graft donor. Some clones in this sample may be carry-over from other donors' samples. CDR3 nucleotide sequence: TGTGCCAGCAGTCCGGATAGCAATCAGCCCCAGCATTTT. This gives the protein CASSPDSNQPQHF.